A selection of T cell receptor beta chains follows, all from one sample in a study of blood T cell repertoires in COVID-19. Sequencing used immunoSEQ multiplex PCR; TCRdb keeps in-frame clones, though not all of them. Seen here are around 270,000 clones, more than 65% observed once, and the top ten hold around 14%. The sequenced sample consisted of peripheral blood. Receptors originate from a person aged 70 to 85 with COVID-19, enrolled during active disease. The CDR3 runs from the conserved cysteine through the conserved F or W. The order of the fields is V gene, CDR3 length, J gene, CDR3 protein.

v_gene: TRBV6-1
len: 12
j_gene: TRBJ1-5
CDR3aa: CASTQGQQPQHF

v_gene: TRBV4-3
len: 15
j_gene: TRBJ2-7
CDR3aa: CASSQWTGRSYEQYF

v_gene: TRBV4-1
len: 17
j_gene: TRBJ2-3
CDR3aa: CASSQGTSGGVLWTQYF

v_gene: TRBV14
len: 14
j_gene: TRBJ1-2
CDR3aa: CASSPAGGWYGYTF

v_gene: TRBV18
len: 19
j_gene: TRBJ2-2
CDR3aa: CASSPLRTSGGTNTGELFF

v_gene: TRBV6-1
len: 12
j_gene: TRBJ2-3
CDR3aa: CASRQGPDTQYF

v_gene: TRBV19
len: 14
j_gene: TRBJ1-2
CDR3aa: CASSRPKTWYGYTF

v_gene: TRBV5-6
len: 16
j_gene: TRBJ1-2
CDR3aa: CASSLSGLMVRYGYTF

v_gene: TRBV7-2
len: 14
j_gene: TRBJ2-7
CDR3aa: CASSLVAGADEQYF

v_gene: TRBV7-2
len: 13
j_gene: TRBJ2-7
CDR3aa: CASSRGKTYEQYF

v_gene: TRBV27
len: 13
j_gene: TRBJ1-2
CDR3aa: CASSSPGVYGYTF

v_gene: TRBV9
len: 18
j_gene: TRBJ1-6
CDR3aa: CASSVARDRGNTNSPLHF

v_gene: TRBV7-9
len: 14
j_gene: TRBJ2-1
CDR3aa: CASRIRDSYNEQFF

v_gene: TRBV27
len: 16
j_gene: TRBJ2-1
CDR3aa: CASSLRPGGRYNEQFF

v_gene: TRBV24-1
len: 15
j_gene: TRBJ2-7
CDR3aa: CATSDSGQGGYEQYF

v_gene: TRBV10-3
len: 15
j_gene: TRBJ1-6
CDR3aa: CAIREDRGANSPLHF

v_gene: TRBV28
len: 18
j_gene: TRBJ1-5
CDR3aa: CASSLSNRGIYSNQPQHF

v_gene: TRBV7-2
len: 13
j_gene: TRBJ1-2
CDR3aa: CASSLDGNYGYTF

v_gene: TRBV5-4
len: 15
j_gene: TRBJ1-4
CDR3aa: CASSSRTGSNEKLFF

v_gene: TRBV14
len: 13
j_gene: TRBJ2-5
CDR3aa: CASSQDFSFPPHF

v_gene: TRBV28
len: 16
j_gene: TRBJ2-2
CDR3aa: CASRPTRTIPAGELFF

v_gene: TRBV5-4
len: 14
j_gene: TRBJ2-1
CDR3aa: CASSTRTDGNEQFF

v_gene: TRBV28
len: 14
j_gene: TRBJ1-1
CDR3aa: CASRGQGAWTEAFF

v_gene: TRBV6-5
len: 12
j_gene: TRBJ1-2
CDR3aa: CASRQRFYGYTF

v_gene: TRBV7-8
len: 15
j_gene: TRBJ2-7
CDR3aa: CASSSEGTGPYEQYF

v_gene: TRBV5-1
len: 13
j_gene: TRBJ1-1
CDR3aa: CASSTRGNTEAFF

v_gene: TRBV12-3/TRBV12-4
len: 13
j_gene: TRBJ2-1
CDR3aa: CASSWRETGEQFF

v_gene: TRBV30
len: 16
j_gene: TRBJ1-2
CDR3aa: CAWILQGHRGFGGYTF

v_gene: TRBV5-1
len: 14
j_gene: TRBJ2-7
CDR3aa: CASREQEEPYEQYF

v_gene: TRBV6-5
len: 15
j_gene: TRBJ2-2
CDR3aa: CASSLWRMSAGELFF

v_gene: TRBV11-2
len: 15
j_gene: TRBJ2-1
CDR3aa: CASSLTSGTYNEQFF

v_gene: TRBV29-1
len: 15
j_gene: TRBJ2-7
CDR3aa: CSVETGTARPYEQYF

v_gene: TRBV18
len: 15
j_gene: TRBJ2-3
CDR3aa: CASSPVASSTDTQYF

v_gene: TRBV28
len: 17
j_gene: TRBJ2-1
CDR3aa: CASRIHERLWAYNEQFF

v_gene: TRBV11-2
len: 18
j_gene: TRBJ2-5
CDR3aa: CASSQGIAGEAYQETQYF

v_gene: TRBV7-2
len: 15
j_gene: TRBJ2-1
CDR3aa: CASRPPGQKYNEQFF

v_gene: TRBV3-1/TRBV3-2
len: 16
j_gene: TRBJ2-1
CDR3aa: CASSDYSSGGFNEQFF

v_gene: TRBV18
len: 13
j_gene: TRBJ2-1
CDR3aa: CASSPGQYNEQFF

v_gene: TRBV6-5
len: 15
j_gene: TRBJ2-4
CDR3aa: CASRLTGGSKNIQYF

v_gene: TRBV11-2
len: 14
j_gene: TRBJ1-6
CDR3aa: CASSLGTGNSPLHF

v_gene: TRBV28
len: 18
j_gene: TRBJ1-4
CDR3aa: CASSPMRLGGDGNEKLFF

v_gene: TRBV11-2
len: 16
j_gene: TRBJ2-1
CDR3aa: CASSLSPGLADNEQFF

v_gene: TRBV7-8
len: 17
j_gene: TRBJ1-6
CDR3aa: CASSLEWGQGAGSPLHF

v_gene: TRBV7-3
len: 15
j_gene: TRBJ2-6
CDR3aa: CASSSYSSGANVLTF

v_gene: TRBV4-3
len: 14
j_gene: TRBJ1-2
CDR3aa: CASSQGSRDDGYTF

v_gene: TRBV7-9
len: 17
j_gene: TRBJ2-3
CDR3aa: CASSLGFARVESDTQYF

v_gene: TRBV4-1
len: 15
j_gene: TRBJ2-5
CDR3aa: CASSQEGHNQETQYF

v_gene: TRBV10-1
len: 14
j_gene: TRBJ2-3
CDR3aa: CASSEEYSTDTQYF

v_gene: TRBV19
len: 15
j_gene: TRBJ2-5
CDR3aa: CASSTPGQGVETQYF

v_gene: TRBV7-9
len: 13
j_gene: TRBJ2-7
CDR3aa: CASSLLAINEQYF